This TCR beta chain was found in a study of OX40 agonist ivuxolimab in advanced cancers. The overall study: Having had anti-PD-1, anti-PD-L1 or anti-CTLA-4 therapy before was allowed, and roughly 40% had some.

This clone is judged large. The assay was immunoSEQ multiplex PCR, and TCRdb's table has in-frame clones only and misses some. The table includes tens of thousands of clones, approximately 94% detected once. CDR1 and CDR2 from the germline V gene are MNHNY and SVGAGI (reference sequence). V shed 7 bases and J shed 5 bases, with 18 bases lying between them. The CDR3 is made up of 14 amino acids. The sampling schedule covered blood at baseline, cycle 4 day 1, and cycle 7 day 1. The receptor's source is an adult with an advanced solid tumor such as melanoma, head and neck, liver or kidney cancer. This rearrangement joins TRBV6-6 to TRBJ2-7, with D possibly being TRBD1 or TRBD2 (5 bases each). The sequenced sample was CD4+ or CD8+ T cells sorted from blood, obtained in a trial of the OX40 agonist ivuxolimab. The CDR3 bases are TGTGCCAGCACCTACCGGGACCCCGCAAACGAGCAGTACTTC. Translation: CASTYRDPANEQYF.